The clone carrying this T cell receptor (beta chain) was found many times. Its antigen is unidentified. This entry comes from a study of T cells in Graves' hyperthyroidism and ophthalmopathy. Stable Graves' hyperthyroidism meant no ophthalmopathy progression within 18 months. On the basis of clinical symptoms, serum thyroxine and TRAb, thyroid ultrasound and orbital computed tomography, diagnoses were made. V shed 8 bases and J shed 4 bases, with 15 bases lying between them. From germline, CDR1 is SGHAT and CDR2 FQNNGV. The CDR3 runs 14 residues. Broader study findings: Model output signaled ophthalmopathy a median around 6.9 months ahead of onset. From stable hyperthyroidism, ophthalmopathy was separated by a 13 V-J model.

RNA transcripts gave rise to amplified TCR beta CDR3 regions. An initial round of RT-PCR targeting the TCR CDR3 relied on the HTBI primer set. TCRdb ran MiXCR on the multiplex PCR reads and lists one entry per CDR3 protein. Seen here are around 690,000 distinct CDR3 sequences, 17% observed once, and the top ten hold about a sixth. The clonotype originates from a man between 45 and 60 years old with Graves' hyperthyroidism. Sequencing input: blood. The chain has TRBV11-2 and TRBJ2-1, with D unresolved. The CDR3 nucleotides read TGTGCCAGCCAGGAACGGCAGGTGTACAATGAGCAGTTCTTC. Amino acid sequence: CASQERQVYNEQFF. The full variable domain, rest sourced from reference TRBV11-2 and TRBJ2-1, is EAGVAQSPRYKIIEKRQSVAFWCNPISGHATLYWYQQILGQGPKLLIQFQNNGVVDDSQLPKDRFSAERLKGVDSTLKIQPAKLEDSAVYLCASQERQVYNEQFFGPGTRLTVL.